This is a list of T cell receptor beta chains from one sample in a study of blood T cell repertoires in COVID-19. The table came from immunoSEQ multiplex PCR; TCRdb's copy has only in-frame clones and leaves some out. The sample holds approximately 79,000 clones, 85% to 90% seen once. The sample was peripheral blood. All receptors derive from a man in his 60s with acute or convalescent COVID-19. The CDR3 runs from the conserved cysteine through the conserved F or W. The D gene is left open where the match is weak. Size is stated for part of the rows, as once, few or many counts, or as a class when the clone is expanded.

>-|-|TRBV7-3|TRBJ1-1
CASNAGGNTEAFF
TGTGCCAGCAACGCGGGGGGGAACACTGAAGCTTTCTTT
>-|-|TRBV29-1|TRBJ1-2
CSVGDTDQNGYTF
TGCAGCGTTGGGGACACAGACCAGAATGGCTACACCTTC
>TRBD1|-|TRBV27|TRBJ1-2
CASSLGTGGYGYTF
TGTGCCAGCAGTTTAGGGACAGGGGGCTATGGCTACACCTTC
>TRBD1|once|TRBV5-6|TRBJ2-7
CASSVPGQRYEQYF
TGTGCCAGCAGCGTCCCGGGACAGAGATACGAGCAGTACTTC
>TRBD2|-|TRBV24-1|TRBJ2-5
CATSEVLAGGRETQYF
TGTGCCACCAGTGAGGTATTAGCGGGGGGCCGGGAGACCCAGTACTTC
>-|-|TRBV5-1|TRBJ2-3
CASDPGGTDTQYF
TGCGCCAGCGACCCGGGAGGCACAGATACGCAGTATTTT
>TRBD2|-|TRBV5-6|TRBJ2-1
CASSQLAGGNNEQFF
TGTGCCAGCAGCCAACTAGCGGGGGGTAACAATGAGCAGTTCTTC
>-|-|TRBV19|TRBJ2-7
CASMGQGTYEQYF
TGTGCCAGTATGGGACAAGGGACCTACGAGCAGTACTTC
>TRBD1|-|TRBV6-1|TRBJ1-4
CASSDRQGANEKLFF
TGTGCCAGCAGTGACCGACAGGGGGCTAATGAAAAACTGTTTTTT
>-|-|TRBV20-1|TRBJ1-5
CSASGVEVRSNSNQPQHF
TGCAGTGCTAGTGGGGTTGAGGTGAGATCAAATAGCAATCAGCCCCAGCATTTT
>TRBD2|few|TRBV28|TRBJ2-3
CASSLGTSGTDTQYF
TGTGCCAGCAGTTTAGGGACTAGCGGCACAGATACGCAGTATTTT
>TRBD1|-|TRBV7-9|TRBJ1-1
CASTVHRDRGMTEAFF
TGTGCCAGCACCGTTCACCGGGACAGGGGGATGACTGAAGCTTTCTTT
>-|-|TRBV5-8|TRBJ2-6
CASSLWRQAISGANVLTF
TGTGCCAGCAGCTTGTGGCGACAGGCGATCTCTGGGGCCAACGTCCTGACTTTC
>TRBD1|-|TRBV6-5|TRBJ1-6
CASSRTGDNSPLHF
TGTGCCAGCAGCCGGACAGGGGATAATTCACCCCTCCACTTT
>-|-|TRBV11-1|TRBJ1-1
CASSLVEATEAFF
TGTGCCAGCAGCTTAGTGGAGGCCACTGAAGCTTTCTTT
>TRBD1|-|TRBV6-5|TRBJ2-1
CASSPPGQGADEQFF
TGTGCCAGCAGTCCCCCGGGACAGGGGGCTGATGAGCAGTTCTTC
>-|few|TRBV3-1/TRBV3-2|TRBJ1-2
CASSHSTNTNYGYTF
TGTGCCAGCAGCCACTCTACGAATACTAACTATGGCTACACCTTC
>-|-|TRBV10-3|TRBJ1-5
CAISESRGVSNQPQHF
TGTGCCATCAGTGAGTCTAGGGGCGTAAGCAATCAGCCCCAGCATTTT
>-|-|TRBV27|TRBJ2-5
CASSSWAGEGETQYF
TGTGCCAGCAGTTCTTGGGCAGGGGAAGGAGAGACCCAGTACTTC
>TRBD1|-|TRBV19|TRBJ1-5
CASSGQAINQPQHF
TGTGCCAGTAGTGGACAGGCGATCAATCAGCCCCAGCATTTT
>-|-|TRBV7-3|TRBJ2-5
CASSLGEETQYF
TGTGCCAGCAGCTTAGGGGAGGAGACCCAGTACTTC
>TRBD1|-|TRBV19|TRBJ2-2
CASSVNRGRPGELFF
TGTGCCAGTAGTGTCAACAGGGGGAGGCCCGGGGAGCTGTTTTTT
>TRBD2|-|TRBV28|TRBJ2-7
CASSSTSGRTYEQYF
TGTGCCAGCAGTTCCACTAGCGGCCGAACCTACGAGCAGTACTTC
>TRBD2|-|TRBV18|TRBJ2-1
CASSKYTSGTYNEQFF
TGTGCCAGCTCAAAATACACTAGCGGGACTTACAATGAGCAGTTCTTC
>-|-|TRBV5-1|TRBJ2-1
CASSLEAGAYNEQFF
TGCGCCAGCAGCTTGGAGGCAGGGGCCTACAATGAGCAGTTCTTC
>TRBD1|-|TRBV30|TRBJ1-4
CAWSAKGQPNEKLFF
TGTGCCTGGAGTGCAAAGGGACAGCCAAATGAAAAACTGTTTTTT
>TRBD2|-|TRBV27|TRBJ2-1
CASSRSGRAYNEQFF
TGTGCCAGCAGTCGTAGCGGGAGGGCCTACAATGAGCAGTTCTTC
>TRBD1|few|TRBV27|TRBJ1-5
CASRGTGNQPQHF
TGTGCCAGCAGGGGGACAGGCAATCAGCCCCAGCATTTT
>TRBD1|-|TRBV7-9|TRBJ1-1
CASSSDRVGTEAFF
TGTGCCAGCAGTTCGGACAGGGTCGGCACTGAAGCTTTCTTT
>TRBD1|-|TRBV6-5|TRBJ1-2
CASSLQQGARNGYTF
TGTGCCAGCAGTCTACAACAGGGGGCGCGGAATGGCTACACCTTC
>TRBD1|-|TRBV5-1|TRBJ2-7
CASSRGQGTSYEQYF
TGCGCCAGCAGCAGGGGACAGGGGACCTCCTACGAGCAGTACTTC
>TRBD2|-|TRBV2|TRBJ2-2
CASIAGGTGELFF
TGTGCCAGCATTGCGGGAGGCACCGGGGAGCTGTTTTTT
>TRBD2|-|TRBV5-1|TRBJ2-7
CASSLGAGEYSEQYF
TGCGCCAGCAGCTTGGGGGCGGGAGAGTACAGCGAGCAGTACTTC
>TRBD1|-|TRBV19|TRBJ2-7
CASSVQGPKGEQYF
TGTGCCAGTAGTGTACAGGGGCCCAAGGGCGAGCAGTACTTC
>-|-|TRBV5-1|TRBJ1-6
CASSDGTPNNSPLHF
TGCGCCAGCAGCGACGGGACACCGAATAATTCACCCCTCCACTTT
>TRBD2|-|TRBV11-2|TRBJ2-5
CASSLYGGRGGETQYF
TGTGCCAGCAGCTTATATGGCGGGAGGGGTGGGGAGACCCAGTACTTC
>-|-|TRBV7-9|TRBJ1-2
CASSLERGRGNYGYTF
TGTGCCAGCAGCTTGGAGAGGGGGAGGGGTAACTATGGCTACACCTTC
>-|-|TRBV3-1/TRBV3-2|TRBJ2-1
CASSPQQGGLQFF
TGTGCCAGCAGCCCCCAGCAGGGGGGCTTGCAGTTCTTC
>-|-|TRBV30|TRBJ1-5
CAWSVDNSGNQPQHF
TGTGCCTGGAGTGTTGATAATAGCGGCAATCAGCCCCAGCATTTT
>-|-|TRBV5-1|TRBJ1-2
CATRTGEGNYGYTF
TGCGCCACTAGGACTGGGGAGGGTAACTATGGCTACACCTTC
>-|-|TRBV7-9|TRBJ2-2
CASTLGLANTGELFF
TGTGCCAGCACCCTAGGCCTTGCGAACACCGGGGAGCTGTTTTTT
>-|-|TRBV24-1|TRBJ2-5
CATSDPRRGAQETQYF
TGTGCCACCAGTGATCCGCGTCGGGGGGCCCAAGAGACCCAGTACTTC
>-|-|TRBV30|TRBJ2-2
CAWSRGNRGKMFF
TGTGCCTGGAGCCGGGGTAATCGCGGGAAGATGTTTTTT
>-|-|TRBV7-3|TRBJ2-3
CASSLRGQSTDTQYF
TGTGCCAGCAGCTTACGAGGACAGAGCACAGATACGCAGTATTTT
>-|-|TRBV28|TRBJ1-2
CAPSAGLDGYTF
TGTGCCCCCTCGGCGGGTTTGGATGGCTACACCTTC
>TRBD1|-|TRBV5-1|TRBJ2-7
CASSSPDRDSEQYF
TGCGCCAGCAGCTCCCCGGACAGGGACAGCGAGCAGTACTTC
>-|-|TRBV5-4|TRBJ2-5
CASSSRGQETQYF
TGTGCCAGCAGCTCCAGGGGACAAGAGACCCAGTACTTC
>TRBD1|-|TRBV24-1|TRBJ2-5
CATSDRTGRQETQYF
TGTGCCACCAGTGATCGGACAGGGCGGCAAGAGACCCAGTACTTC
>TRBD1|-|TRBV7-2|TRBJ2-7
CASSRPPGTGIRYEQYF
TGTGCCAGCAGCCGCCCCCCTGGGACAGGGATCCGGTACGAGCAGTACTTC
>-|-|TRBV11-2|TRBJ2-1
CASSIQGGPDNEQFF
TGTGCCAGCAGCATCCAGGGCGGACCCGACAATGAGCAGTTCTTC
>-|-|TRBV24-1|TRBJ2-3
CATSDGRKPGDTQYF
TGTGCCACCAGTGATGGTCGGAAGCCGGGAGATACGCAGTATTTT
>-|-|TRBV10-1|TRBJ2-7
CASGSGNQGEQYF
TGCGCCAGCGGGAGCGGCAACCAGGGGGAGCAGTACTTC
>TRBD1|-|TRBV14|TRBJ1-3
CASSQYRGRLSGNTIYF
TGTGCCAGCAGCCAATACAGGGGAAGACTCTCTGGAAACACCATATATTTT
>TRBD2|-|TRBV11-2|TRBJ2-1
CASSEGLAGDEQFF
TGTGCCAGCAGCGAGGGACTAGCGGGGGATGAGCAGTTCTTC
>TRBD2|-|TRBV29-1|TRBJ2-7
CSVIGGTSAYEQYF
TGCAGCGTTATCGGGGGGACTAGCGCTTACGAGCAGTACTTC
>TRBD2|-|TRBV6-1|TRBJ2-1
CASSESSGPYNEQFF
TGTGCCAGCAGTGAATCTAGCGGGCCCTACAATGAGCAGTTCTTC
>TRBD2|-|TRBV5-1|TRBJ2-2
CASSLGLAGVPGELFF
TGCGCCAGCAGCTTGGGACTAGCCGGTGTTCCCGGGGAGCTGTTTTTT
>-|-|TRBV4-2|TRBJ1-1
CASSQESRDTEAFF
TGTGCCAGCAGCCAAGAAAGCAGGGACACTGAAGCTTTCTTT
>TRBD1|-|TRBV5-1|TRBJ2-7
CASSSKGQGVVEQYF
TGCGCCAGCAGCTCGAAAGGACAGGGGGTGGTGGAGCAGTACTTC
>-|-|TRBV5-1|TRBJ1-2
CASSLDEGGYTF
TGCGCCAGCAGCTTGGACGAGGGTGGCTACACCTTC